Below, 8 T cell receptor beta chains from the same sample are listed, as sequenced in a study of shared clonotypes between healthy human individuals. Repertoires were generated with immunoSEQ multiplex PCR, while TCRdb's copy carries only in-frame clones and drops some. Here the sample spans hundreds of thousands of clones, around 73% being singletons. The sample was memory CD4+ T cells sorted from blood. Subset in this sample: CD45RA-negative fraction. These receptors originate from a woman in her 30s in good health.

This clone was found once. The CDR3 sequence: CAAQGPFSGANVLTF. CDR3 nucleotides: TGTGCCGCCCAAGGACCCTTCTCTGGGGCCAACGTCCTGACTTTC. The V call is TRBV2, the J call TRBJ2-6; D is unclear. Germline CDR1 reads SNHLY; CDR2 reads FYNNEI. This CDR3 has 15 amino acids. V was pared by 11 bases and J by 0 bases, with 14 bases between.

This clone was seen at least ten times. The V gene is TRBV7-9, the J gene TRBJ1-3; D remains unclear. V was clipped by 1 base and J by 4 bases, with 5 bases between them. Germline V gene sequence: CDR1 SEHNR, CDR2 FQNEAQ (reference sequence). The CDR3 is made up of 13 amino acids. CDR3 sequence: CASSLDQGNTIYF. The DNA for the CDR3 is TGTGCCAGCAGCTTAGACCAGGGAAACACCATATATTTT.

The chain employs TRBV18 and TRBJ1-4; 9 bases align to TRBD1. CDR1 KGHSH and CDR2 LQKENI come from the germline V gene. CDR3 size: 14 residues. V lost 4 bases, J lost 5 bases, and 2 bases stayed unmatched. CDR3 nucleotide sequence: TGTGCCAGCTCACGACAGGGGGAAAATGAAAAACTGTTTTTT. Translated, it gives CASSRQGENEKLFF.

The J gene is TRBJ2-5, the V gene TRBV7-2; D not certain. This CDR3 is built from 14 residues. With 1 base removed from V and 5 bases from J, the gap between germline ends came to 11 bases. Germline V gene data show CDR1 as SGHTA and CDR2 as FQGNSA. CDR3 in amino acids: CASSLGVGWETQYF. CDR3 nucleotide sequence: TGTGCCAGCAGCTTAGGTGTGGGGTGGGAGACCCAGTACTTC.

This clone was seen a handful of times. The chain employs TRBV9 and TRBJ2-2; D might be TRBD1 (5 bases). V lost 0 bases to trimming and J lost 0 bases, with 12 bases between them. The CDR3 contains 17 residues. Looked up from germline, CDR1 is SGDLS and CDR2 is YYNGEE. In DNA, the CDR3 is TGTGCCAGCAGCGTAGGCTCTGACAGCGCGAACACCGGGGAGCTGTTTTTT. Translated: CASSVGSDSANTGELFF.

The chain employs TRBV11-2 and TRBJ2-3, with TRBD1 identical over 10 bases. V lost 1 base to trimming and J lost 6 bases; unmatched junction nucleotides: 7. From germline, CDR1 is SGHAT and CDR2 FQNNGV. This CDR3 contains 16 residues. DNA for the CDR3: TGTGCCAGCAGCTTAGCCGGGACAGGGGTCACGGATACGCAGTATTTT. Its translation: CASSLAGTGVTDTQYF.

The V call is TRBV14, the J call TRBJ2-1, with D unresolved. Between the trimmed V and J ends, which lost 1 base and 0 bases, there was a span of 13 bases. Germline V gene data show CDR1 as SGHDN and CDR2 as FVKESK. There are 17 residues in the CDR3. The CDR3 DNA sequence: TGTGCCAGCAGCCAAGGGTTAGAGGTGTTCTCCTACAATGAGCAGTTCTTC. The encoded protein is CASSQGLEVFSYNEQFF.

The chain carries TRBV2 and TRBJ2-1, with TRBD2 matching 10 bases. Losses at the gene ends were 6 bases for V and 6 bases for J; bases not matched to a gene: 8. The CDR3 loop spans 15 amino acids. Germline V gene lookup returns CDR1 SNHLY and CDR2 FYNNEI. CDR3 amino acids: CASRSLAGVVNEQFF. CDR3 nucleotides: TGTGCCAGCAGAAGTCTAGCGGGAGTCGTCAATGAGCAGTTCTTC.